These 32 T cell receptor beta chains were all obtained from the same sample, sequenced in a study of STAT3 mutations in large granular lymphocyte leukemia. Findings and limits, study-wide: Every T-cell large granular lymphocyte leukemia patient had at least one immunodominant TCR beta clonotype.

Their recognized antigens are unknown. Only in-frame clones appear in the TCRdb table, and some are missing; sequencing was by immunoSEQ multiplex PCR. The table shows about 15,000 clones, with about 92% occurring only once. The sample consisted of peripheral blood mononuclear cells. Every receptor here comes from a man aged 40-49 years with T-cell large granular lymphocyte leukemia. Some clones in this sample may be carry-over from other donors' samples.

This chain joins TRBV28 and TRBJ2-2; 8 nucleotides line up with TRBD2. The V segment lost 7 bases and the J segment 15 bases; nucleotides outside the gene matches: 10. Per the germline V gene, CDR1 is MDHEN and CDR2 is SYDVKM. The CDR3 is 12 residues long. The DNA of the CDR3 is TGTGCCAGCACCGCCCCCCGGGGGGGTTTGTTTTTT. Its translation is CASTAPRGGLFF.

The chain carries TRBV27 and TRBJ2-7, with 8 positions matching TRBD1. The CDR3 is made up of 12 amino acids. Germline lookup yields CDR1 MNHEY and CDR2 SMNVEV (reference sequence). J gave up 6 bases and V 6 bases, and 4 bases lay outside the gene matches. CDR3 DNA sequence: TGTGCCAGCAGGATTACAGGGGGCGAGCAGTACTTC. Amino acids: CASRITGGEQYF.

By share, this clone counts as large. J is TRBJ2-7 and V is TRBV27; D is possibly TRBD1 (6 bases). Trimming removed 3 bases from V and 0 bases from J, with 9 bases in between. Germline V gene data show CDR1 as MNHEY and CDR2 as SMNVEV (reference sequence). CDR3 length: 14 residues. The CDR3 loop is CASSFDRNSYEQYF. In nucleotides, the CDR3 is TGTGCCAGCAGTTTTGACAGGAACTCCTACGAGCAGTACTTC.

This rearrangement joins TRBV2 to TRBJ1-2; weak D call: TRBD1 (6 bases). This CDR3 region has 18 residues. The germline V gene encodes CDR1 SNHLY and CDR2 FYNNEI. Trimming took 3 bases from V and 1 from J, leaving 21 bases between them. The CDR3 nucleotides are TGTGCCAGCAGTGATGCAGGGGCAGGGGAAAAAAGTAACTATGGCTACACCTTC. Translating it yields CASSDAGAGEKSNYGYTF.

V is TRBV30 and J is TRBJ1-5; D may be TRBD1 (6 bases). V gave up 2 bases and J gave up 7 bases, with 15 bases separating them. The CDR3 covers 14 residues. The germline CDR1 and CDR2 sequences are GTSNPN and SVGIG (reference sequence). The CDR3 DNA sequence: TGTGCCTGGAGTCCACCAGGGGCTAGGCAGCCCCAGCATTTT. Its protein is CAWSPPGARQPQHF.

This clone was seen a single time. The chain recombines TRBV10-3 with TRBJ2-1; D is perhaps TRBD2 (6 bases). The CDR3 is 11 amino acids. CDR1 ENHRY and CDR2 SYGVKD come from the germline V gene. Trimming stripped 6 bases from V and 7 bases from J, with 7 bases between. CDR3 amino acids: CAISRGNEQFF. CDR3 sequence (DNA): TGTGCCATCAGCCGGGGGAATGAGCAGTTCTTC.

This chain connects TRBV11-3 to TRBJ2-7; tentatively, D is TRBD1 (6 bases). The germline gives CDR1 SGHNT, CDR2 YENEEA. V lost 1 base and J 6 bases, leaving 10 bases between the germline ends. This CDR3 region has 13 residues. For the CDR3, the DNA is TGTGCCAGCAGCTTAGGCAGGGGTCGCGAGCAGTACTTC. As protein: CASSLGRGREQYF.

CDR3 nucleotides: TGTGCCTGCACGGGACAGGGGGAGGGCGAGCAGTACTTC. It yields the protein CACTGQGEGEQYF. This sequence joins TRBV30 and TRBJ2-7; 11 bases fit TRBD1. This CDR3 region has 13 residues. Germline CDR1 GTSNPN, CDR2 SVGIG (reference sequence). V dropped 6 bases and J dropped 6; count of bases not matched to a gene: 7.

The chain is built from TRBV7-2 and TRBJ1-1; no firm D call. The V and J ends lost 6 bases and 5 bases respectively, with 16 bases between them. CDR1 SGHTA and CDR2 FQGNSA come from the germline V gene. The CDR3 has 14 amino acids. The CDR3 spells CASSPNIQGTEAFF. The CDR3 DNA reads TGTGCCAGCAGTCCGAATATTCAAGGGACTGAAGCTTTCTTT.

The chain recombines TRBV27 with TRBJ1-5; TRBD1 agrees at 8 bases. This CDR3 has 17 residues. Trimming removed 5 bases from V and 0 bases from J; junction bases left unmatched: 9. Per the germline V gene, CDR1 is MNHEY and CDR2 is SMNVEV (reference sequence). For the CDR3, the DNA is TGTGCCAGCAGTAGGTTGGACAGGGCTTATAGCAATCAGCCCCAGCATTTT. It translates to CASSRLDRAYSNQPQHF.

The chain links TRBV6-1 to TRBJ2-5; 7 bases map to TRBD2. Losses at the gene ends were 4 bases for V and 1 base for J; bases not matched to a gene: 3. Germline CDR1 reads MNHNS; CDR2 reads SASEGT. The CDR3 runs 14 residues. Written as DNA, the CDR3 is TGTGCCAGCAGTGGGGGGGGGACCCAAGAGACCCAGTACTTC. Translated, it gives CASSGGGTQETQYF.

The rearrangement joins TRBV10-3 to TRBJ2-7; 8 nucleotides align to TRBD2. In germline, CDR1 is ENHRY, CDR2 SYGVKD. Germline trimming cut 10 bases from V and 2 bases from J; bases unmatched to any gene: 10. This CDR3 region has 14 residues. The CDR3 sequence is CATLSPGGAYEQYF. CDR3 DNA sequence: TGTGCCACCCTGTCCCCGGGGGGGGCCTACGAGCAGTACTTC.

V usage is TRBV6-5 and J usage is TRBJ1-4; tentative D call: TRBD1 (5 bases). CDR3 length equals 14 residues. The V end was cut by 2 bases, the J end by 4 bases, with 8 bases between. Germline CDR1 reads MNHEY; CDR2 reads SVGAGI. DNA for the CDR3: TGTGCCAGCAGTTACGCCCAGGGTAATGAAAAACTGTTTTTT. Translation: CASSYAQGNEKLFF.

The J gene is TRBJ1-2, the V gene TRBV5-1; D perhaps matches TRBD1 (5 bases). The CDR3 has 14 amino acids. CDR1 and CDR2 (germline): SGHRS, YFSETQ. The V end was cut by 0 bases, the J end by 3 bases, with 9 bases between. The DNA for the CDR3 is TGCGCCAGCAGCTTGGCCTGGGGGGACTATGGCTACACCTTC. This sequence encodes CASSLAWGDYGYTF.

The chain couples TRBV7-9 to TRBJ2-1; D is uncertain. Germline CDR1 SEHNR, CDR2 FQNEAQ (reference sequence). V was cut by 5 bases and J by 7 bases, with 15 bases left in between. This CDR3 is 14 amino acids long. This CDR3 reads CASSPIPRPNEQFF. The CDR3 nucleotides read TGTGCCAGCAGCCCTATCCCGCGACCGAATGAGCAGTTCTTC.

V is TRBV25-1 and J is TRBJ1-3; unclear D gene. V lost 2 bases and J 2 bases, leaving 10 bases between the germline ends. CDR3 size: 15 residues. Germline V lookup: CDR1 MGHDK, CDR2 SYGVNS. The CDR3 reads CASSEGRRAGNTIYF. The CDR3 DNA reads as TGTGCCAGCAGTGAAGGCAGGCGCGCTGGAAACACCATATATTTT. Full variable domain (remainder filled in from reference TRBV25-1 and TRBJ1-3): EADIYQTPRYLVIGTGKKITLECSQTMGHDKMYWYQQDPGMELHLIHYSYGVNSTEKGDLSSESTVSRIRTEHFPLTLESARPSHTSQYLCASSEGRRAGNTIYFGEGSWLTVV.

The chain carries TRBV28 and TRBJ1-2; 8 nucleotides align to TRBD1. CDR1 and CDR2 from the germline V gene are MDHEN and SYDVKM. The CDR3 is 15 amino acids. With V trimmed by 6 bases and J by 2 bases, 8 bases remained unmatched. The CDR3 nucleotides are TGTGCCAGCAGACATGACAGGGGCGGGAACTATGGCTACACCTTC. As protein: CASRHDRGGNYGYTF.

V and J are TRBV7-6 and TRBJ2-7; D is possibly TRBD1 (6 bases). The CDR3 runs to 15 residues. V was cut by 5 bases and J by 4 bases, with 18 bases left in between. Germline loops: CDR1 SGHVS, CDR2 FNYEAQ. DNA for the CDR3: TGTGCCAGCAGCCGGACAGAAAATGCACTTTACGAGCAGTACTTC. It codes for CASSRTENALYEQYF.

The chain combines TRBV28 with TRBJ2-5, with D perhaps given as TRBD1 or TRBD2 (5 bases each). This CDR3 is 14 amino acids long. Germline V lookup: CDR1 MDHEN, CDR2 SYDVKM. Trimming pared 3 bases from V and 1 base from J, leaving 9 bases between. This CDR3 reads CASSLSGPQETQYF. The CDR3 DNA follows: TGTGCCAGCAGTTTGTCGGGACCCCAAGAGACCCAGTACTTC.

The CDR3 nucleotides read TGTGCCAGCAGCTTGGCTGTGGCTAGCGGCAGCACAGATACGCAGTATTTT. This codes for CASSLAVASGSTDTQYF. This rearrangement joins TRBV5-4 to TRBJ2-3; 7 positions agree with TRBD2. The CDR3 contains 17 residues. J gave up 0 bases and V 0 bases, and 7 bases lay outside the gene matches. The germline gives CDR1 SGHNT, CDR2 YYREEE (reference sequence). The full variable domain, its missing parts supplied by reference TRBV5-4 and TRBJ2-3, is ETGVTQSPTHLIKTRGQQVTLRCSSQSGHNTVSWYQQALGQGPQFIFQYYREEENGRGNFPPRFSGLQFPNYSSELNVNALELDDSALYLCASSLAVASGSTDTQYFGPGTRLTVL.

This sequence joins TRBV7-7 and TRBJ2-1; D tentatively fits TRBD1 or TRBD2 (5 bases each). V lost 6 bases to trimming and J lost 4 bases, with 16 bases between them. The CDR3 spans 15 residues. In germline, CDR1 is SSHAT, CDR2 FNYEAQ (reference sequence). CDR3 DNA: TGTGCCAGCAGGTCCCGGGACCCTCCTTACAATGAGCAGTTCTTC. Amino acids: CASRSRDPPYNEQFF. The whole variable domain, filled in from reference TRBV7-7 and TRBJ2-1, reads GAGVSQSPRYKVTKRGQDVTLRCDPISSHATLYWYQQALGQGPEFLTYFNYEAQPDKSGLPSDRFSAERPEGSISTLTIQRTEQRDSAMYRCASRSRDPPYNEQFFGPGTRLTVL.

V is TRBV18 and J is TRBJ2-2; either TRBD1 or TRBD2 may fit D (5 bases each). V lost 5 bases to trimming and J lost 3 bases, with 13 bases between them. Per germline, CDR1 KGHSH and CDR2 LQKENI. The CDR3 is 15 amino acids. The DNA for the CDR3 is TGTGCCAGCTCAGCGCGCTTGGGGGACACCGGGGAGCTGTTTTTT. Its protein product is CASSARLGDTGELFF. The entire variable domain, with the rest obtained from reference TRBV18 and TRBJ2-2, is as follows: NAGVMQNPRHLVRRRGQEARLRCSPMKGHSHVYWYRQLPEEGLKFMVYLQKENIIDESGMPKERFSAEFPKEGPSILRIQQVVRGDSAAYFCASSARLGDTGELFFGEGSRLTVL.

The chain carries TRBV6-5 and TRBJ1-2, with D uncertain. V lost 2 bases and J lost 4, with 14 bases in between. The CDR3 covers 15 residues. Germline CDR1 reads MNHEY; CDR2 reads SVGAGI. CDR3 sequence reads: CASSYRVSLLYGYTF. The DNA of the CDR3 is TGTGCCAGCAGTTACAGGGTCAGCCTGCTCTATGGCTACACCTTC.

The genes are TRBV7-9 and TRBJ1-6; 9 bases are a match to TRBD1. The germline V gene has CDR1 SEHNR and CDR2 FQNEAQ (reference sequence). J gave up 10 bases and V 5 bases, and 6 bases lay outside the gene matches. The CDR3 contains 14 residues. CDR3 in DNA: TGTGCCAGCAGCATGGGACAGGGACAATCACCCCTCCACTTT. This encodes CASSMGQGQSPLHF.

The chain recombines TRBV18 with TRBJ2-1; the match to TRBD1 covers 9 bases. CDR3 size: 15 residues. Trimming removed 3 bases from V and 7 bases from J; junction bases left unmatched: 7. Germline V lookup: CDR1 KGHSH, CDR2 LQKENI. The CDR3: CASSPGTGQGNEQFF. The CDR3 nucleotides are TGTGCCAGCTCACCTGGGACAGGGCAGGGGAATGAGCAGTTCTTC.

The chain carries TRBV5-4 and TRBJ1-2; 11 nucleotides align to TRBD1. Germline V lookup: CDR1 SGHNT, CDR2 YYREEE (reference sequence). The CDR3 is 16 amino acids. After removal of 4 bases from V and 4 bases from J, the junction contained 9 bases not matched to a gene. DNA of the CDR3: TGTGCCAGCAGCACGGGACAGGGGGGTACAAGCTATGGCTACACCTTC. Translated: CASSTGQGGTSYGYTF.

The chain links TRBV5-4 to TRBJ2-3; no clear D gene. Germline V gene lookup returns CDR1 SGHNT and CDR2 YYREEE (reference sequence). Between the trimmed V and J ends, which lost 0 bases and 8 bases, there was a span of 19 bases. The CDR3 has 16 amino acids. CDR3 in DNA: TGTGCCAGCAGCTTGGGATCGACTCTCGGATTTGGTACGCAGTATTTT. Its protein is CASSLGSTLGFGTQYF. The variable domain in full, completed from reference TRBV5-4 and TRBJ2-3, reads ETGVTQSPTHLIKTRGQQVTLRCSSQSGHNTVSWYQQALGQGPQFIFQYYREEENGRGNFPPRFSGLQFPNYSSELNVNALELDDSALYLCASSLGSTLGFGTQYFGPGTRLTVL.

The CDR3 nucleotides are TGTGCCAGCAGCTTATTGAGCGTGGGACAGCCCCAAGAGACCCAGTACTTC. Protein: CASSLLSVGQPQETQYF. This sequence joins TRBV7-3 and TRBJ2-5; TRBD1 aligns across 7 bases. Germline values: CDR1 SGHTA, CDR2 FQGTGA. Trimming removed 2 bases from V and 1 base from J; junction bases left unmatched: 10. The CDR3 runs to 17 residues.

This clone came up once. The CDR3 DNA reads as TGTGCCAGCAGTCAACCGGGACAGGGGAATGAAAAACTGTTTTTT. This codes for CASSQPGQGNEKLFF. The genes are TRBV6-6 and TRBJ1-4, with 10 bases lining up with TRBD1. Trimming cost V 5 bases and J 5 bases; bases outside gene matches: 5. This CDR3 region has 15 residues. Germline assignment: CDR1 MNHNY and CDR2 SVGAGI (reference sequence).

V usage is TRBV10-3 and J usage is TRBJ2-2; tentative D call: TRBD2 (6 bases). CDR3 length: 15 amino acids. Germline assignment: CDR1 ENHRY and CDR2 SYGVKD. The germline V and J ends were trimmed by 2 bases and 5 bases, with 12 bases remaining between them. The CDR3 protein is CAISESLAGTGELFF. CDR3 nucleotides: TGTGCCATCAGTGAGAGCCTGGCGGGGACCGGGGAGCTGTTTTTT.

J is TRBJ1-3 and V is TRBV7-9; possible D gene TRBD1, 5 bases. This CDR3 comprises 16 residues. The germline V gene encodes CDR1 SEHNR and CDR2 FQNEAQ (reference sequence). The V end was cut by 1 base, the J end by 1 base, with 11 bases between. CDR3: CASSLEVRASGNTIYF. Here the CDR3 DNA reads TGTGCCAGCAGCTTAGAGGTCAGGGCGTCTGGAAACACCATATATTTT.

In its sample, this clone was seen once. V and J are TRBV6-1 and TRBJ1-4; D unresolved. V lost 4 bases and J 8 bases, leaving 11 bases between the germline ends. The CDR3 is made up of 13 amino acids. CDR1 and CDR2 from the germline V gene are MNHNS and SASEGT. This chain's CDR3 is CASSVLAGEKLFF. CDR3 DNA: TGTGCCAGCAGTGTCCTGGCGGGCGAAAAACTGTTTTTT.